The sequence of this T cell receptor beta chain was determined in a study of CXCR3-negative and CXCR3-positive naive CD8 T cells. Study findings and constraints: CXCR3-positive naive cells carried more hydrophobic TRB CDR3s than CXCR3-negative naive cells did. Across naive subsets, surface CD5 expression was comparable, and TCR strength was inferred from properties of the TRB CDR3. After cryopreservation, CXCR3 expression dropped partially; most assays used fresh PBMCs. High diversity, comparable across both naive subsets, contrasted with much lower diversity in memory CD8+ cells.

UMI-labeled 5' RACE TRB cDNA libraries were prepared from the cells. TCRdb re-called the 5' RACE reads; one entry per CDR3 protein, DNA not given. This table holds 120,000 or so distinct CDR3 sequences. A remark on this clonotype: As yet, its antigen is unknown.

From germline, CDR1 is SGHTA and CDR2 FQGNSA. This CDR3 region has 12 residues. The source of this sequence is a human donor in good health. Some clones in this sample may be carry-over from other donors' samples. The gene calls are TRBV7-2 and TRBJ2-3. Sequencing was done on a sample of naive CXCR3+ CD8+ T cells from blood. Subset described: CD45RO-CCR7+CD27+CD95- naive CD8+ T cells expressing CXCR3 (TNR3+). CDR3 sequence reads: CASSLWADTQYF. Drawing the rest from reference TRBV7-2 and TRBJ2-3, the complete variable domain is GAGVSQSPSNKVTEKGKDVELRCDPISGHTALYWYRQSLGQGLEFLIYFQGNSAPDKSGLPSDRFSAERTGGSVSTLTIQRTQQEDSAVYLCASSLWADTQYFGPGTRLTVL.